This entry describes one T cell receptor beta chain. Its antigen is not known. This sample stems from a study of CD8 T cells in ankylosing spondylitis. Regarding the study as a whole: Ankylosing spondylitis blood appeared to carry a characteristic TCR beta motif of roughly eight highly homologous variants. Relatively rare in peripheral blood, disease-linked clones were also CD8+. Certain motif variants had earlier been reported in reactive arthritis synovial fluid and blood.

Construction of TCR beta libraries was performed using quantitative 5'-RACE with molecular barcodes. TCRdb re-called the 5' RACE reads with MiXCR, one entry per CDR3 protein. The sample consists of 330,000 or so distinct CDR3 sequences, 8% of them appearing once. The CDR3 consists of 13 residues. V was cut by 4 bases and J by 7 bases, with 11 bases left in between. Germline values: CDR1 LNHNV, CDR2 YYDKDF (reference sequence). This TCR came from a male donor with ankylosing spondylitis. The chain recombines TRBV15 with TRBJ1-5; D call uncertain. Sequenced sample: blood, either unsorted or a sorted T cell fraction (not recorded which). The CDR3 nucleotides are TGTGCCACCAGCATGTTGTCTTGGCAGCCCCAGCATTTT. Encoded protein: CATSMLSWQPQHF.